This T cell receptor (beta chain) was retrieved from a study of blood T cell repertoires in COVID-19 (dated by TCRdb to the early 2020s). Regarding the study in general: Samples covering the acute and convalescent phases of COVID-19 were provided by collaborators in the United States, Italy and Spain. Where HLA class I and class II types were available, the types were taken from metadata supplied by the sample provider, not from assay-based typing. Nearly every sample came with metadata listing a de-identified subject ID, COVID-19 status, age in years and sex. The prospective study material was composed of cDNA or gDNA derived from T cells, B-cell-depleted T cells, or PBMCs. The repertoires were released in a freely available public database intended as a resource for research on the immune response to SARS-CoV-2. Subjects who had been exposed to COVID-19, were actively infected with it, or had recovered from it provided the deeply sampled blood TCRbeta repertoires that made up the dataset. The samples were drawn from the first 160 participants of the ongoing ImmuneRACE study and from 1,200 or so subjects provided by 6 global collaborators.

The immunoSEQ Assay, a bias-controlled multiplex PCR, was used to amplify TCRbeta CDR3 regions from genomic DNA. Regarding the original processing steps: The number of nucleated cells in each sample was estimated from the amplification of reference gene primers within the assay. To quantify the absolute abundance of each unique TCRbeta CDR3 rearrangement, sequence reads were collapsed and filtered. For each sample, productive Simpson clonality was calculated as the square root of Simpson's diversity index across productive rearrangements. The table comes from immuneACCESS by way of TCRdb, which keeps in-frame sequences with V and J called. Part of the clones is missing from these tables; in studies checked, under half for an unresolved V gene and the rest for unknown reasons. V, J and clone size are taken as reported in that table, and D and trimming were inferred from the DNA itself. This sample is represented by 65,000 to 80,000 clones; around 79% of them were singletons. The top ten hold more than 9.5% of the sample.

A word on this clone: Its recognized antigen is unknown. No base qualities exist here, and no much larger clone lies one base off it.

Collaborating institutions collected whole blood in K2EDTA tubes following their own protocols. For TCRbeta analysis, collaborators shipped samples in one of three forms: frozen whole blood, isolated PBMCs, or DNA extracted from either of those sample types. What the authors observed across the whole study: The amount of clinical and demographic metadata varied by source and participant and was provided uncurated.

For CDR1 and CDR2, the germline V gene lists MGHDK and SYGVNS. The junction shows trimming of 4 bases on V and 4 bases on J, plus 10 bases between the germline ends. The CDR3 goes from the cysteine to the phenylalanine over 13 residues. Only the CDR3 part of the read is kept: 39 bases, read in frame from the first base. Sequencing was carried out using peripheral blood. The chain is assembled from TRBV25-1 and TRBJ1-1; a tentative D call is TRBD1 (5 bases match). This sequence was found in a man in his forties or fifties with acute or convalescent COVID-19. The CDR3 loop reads CASSGHRSTEAFF. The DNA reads TGTGCCAGCAGTGGACACAGGAGCACTGAAGCTTTCTTT.